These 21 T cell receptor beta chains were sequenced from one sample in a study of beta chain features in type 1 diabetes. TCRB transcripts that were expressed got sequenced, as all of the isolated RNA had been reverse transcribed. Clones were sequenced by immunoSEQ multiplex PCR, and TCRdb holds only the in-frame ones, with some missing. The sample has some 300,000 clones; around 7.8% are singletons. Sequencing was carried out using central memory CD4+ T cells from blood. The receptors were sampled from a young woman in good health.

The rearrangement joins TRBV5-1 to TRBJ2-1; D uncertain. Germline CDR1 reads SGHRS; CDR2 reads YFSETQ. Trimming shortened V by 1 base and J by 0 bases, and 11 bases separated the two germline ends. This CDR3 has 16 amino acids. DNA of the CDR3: TGCGCCAGCAGCTTGAGTCCGGCTAGCTCCTACAATGAGCAGTTCTTC. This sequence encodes CASSLSPASSYNEQFF.

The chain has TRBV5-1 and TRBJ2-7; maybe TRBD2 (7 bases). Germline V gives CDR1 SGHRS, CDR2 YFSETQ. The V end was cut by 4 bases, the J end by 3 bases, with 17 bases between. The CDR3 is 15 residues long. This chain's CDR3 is CASSRSGTFDYEQYF. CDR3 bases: TGCGCCAGCAGCCGAAGCGGGACATTCGACTACGAGCAGTACTTC.

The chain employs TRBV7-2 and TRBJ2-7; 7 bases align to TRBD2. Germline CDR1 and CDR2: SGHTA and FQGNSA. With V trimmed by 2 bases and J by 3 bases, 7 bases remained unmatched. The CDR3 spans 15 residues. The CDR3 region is CASSLNGGYLYEQYF. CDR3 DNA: TGTGCCAGCAGCTTAAACGGGGGGTACCTCTACGAGCAGTACTTC.

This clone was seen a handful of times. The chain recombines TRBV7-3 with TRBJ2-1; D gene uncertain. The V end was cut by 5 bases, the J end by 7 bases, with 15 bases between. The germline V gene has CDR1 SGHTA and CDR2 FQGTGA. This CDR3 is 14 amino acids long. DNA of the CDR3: TGTGCCAGCAGCGTAAAGGGAAGTTTAAATGAGCAGTTCTTC. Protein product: CASSVKGSLNEQFF.

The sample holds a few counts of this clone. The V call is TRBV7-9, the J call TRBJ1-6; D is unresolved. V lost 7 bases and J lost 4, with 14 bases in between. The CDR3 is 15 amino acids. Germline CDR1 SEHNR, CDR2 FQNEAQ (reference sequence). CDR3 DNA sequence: TGTGCCAGCAACATGTGGGCAGCGTATAATTCACCCCTCCACTTT. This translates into CASNMWAAYNSPLHF.

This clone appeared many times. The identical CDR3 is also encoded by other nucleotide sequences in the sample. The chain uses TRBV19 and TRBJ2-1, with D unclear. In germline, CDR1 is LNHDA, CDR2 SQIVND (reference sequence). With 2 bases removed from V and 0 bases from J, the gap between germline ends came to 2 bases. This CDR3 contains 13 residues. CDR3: CASSISSYNEQFF. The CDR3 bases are TGTGCCAGTAGTATAAGCTCCTACAATGAGCAGTTCTTC.

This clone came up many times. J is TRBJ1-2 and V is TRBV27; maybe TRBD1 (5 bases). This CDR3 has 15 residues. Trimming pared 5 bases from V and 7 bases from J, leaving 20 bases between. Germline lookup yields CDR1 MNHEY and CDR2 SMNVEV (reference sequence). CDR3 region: CASSPYLQGEGGYTF. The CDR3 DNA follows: TGTGCCAGCAGTCCGTATCTCCAGGGAGAGGGTGGCTACACCTTC.

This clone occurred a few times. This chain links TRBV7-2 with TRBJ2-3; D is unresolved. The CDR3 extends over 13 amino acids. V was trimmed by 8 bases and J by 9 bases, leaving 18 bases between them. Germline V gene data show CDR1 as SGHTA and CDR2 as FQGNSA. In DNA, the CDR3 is TGTGCCAGCGGTAGTCCGGAACTTACGACGCAGTATTTT. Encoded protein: CASGSPELTTQYF.

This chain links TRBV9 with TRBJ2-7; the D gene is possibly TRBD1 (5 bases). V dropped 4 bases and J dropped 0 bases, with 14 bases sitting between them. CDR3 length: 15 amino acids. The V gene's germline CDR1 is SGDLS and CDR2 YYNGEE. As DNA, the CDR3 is TGTGCCAGCAGCCCTGGCCACAGGAGCTCCTACGAGCAGTACTTC. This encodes CASSPGHRSSYEQYF.

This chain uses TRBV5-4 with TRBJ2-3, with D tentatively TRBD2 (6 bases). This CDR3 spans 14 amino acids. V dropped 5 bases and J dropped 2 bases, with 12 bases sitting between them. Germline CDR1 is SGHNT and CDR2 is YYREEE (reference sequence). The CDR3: CASSSRGNTDTQYF. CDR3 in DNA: TGTGCCAGCAGTTCACGGGGGAACACAGATACGCAGTATTTT.

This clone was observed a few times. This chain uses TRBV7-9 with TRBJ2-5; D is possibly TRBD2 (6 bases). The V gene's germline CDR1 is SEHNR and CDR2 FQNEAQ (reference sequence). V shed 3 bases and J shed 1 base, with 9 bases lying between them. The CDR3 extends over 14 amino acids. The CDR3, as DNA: TGTGCCAGCAGCTTCTCGCGGGGCCAAGAGACCCAGTACTTC. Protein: CASSFSRGQETQYF.

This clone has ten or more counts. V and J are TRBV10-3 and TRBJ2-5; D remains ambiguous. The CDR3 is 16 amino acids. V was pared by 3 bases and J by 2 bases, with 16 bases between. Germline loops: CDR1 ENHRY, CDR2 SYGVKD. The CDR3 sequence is CAISDLQRGRQETQYF. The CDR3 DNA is TGTGCCATCAGTGACCTACAGAGAGGTCGGCAAGAGACCCAGTACTTC.

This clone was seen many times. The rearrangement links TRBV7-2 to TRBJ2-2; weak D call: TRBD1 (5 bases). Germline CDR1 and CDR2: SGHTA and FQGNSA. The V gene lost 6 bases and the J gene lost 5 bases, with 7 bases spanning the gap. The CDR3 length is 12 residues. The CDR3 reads CASRYRTGELFF. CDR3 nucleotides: TGTGCCAGCAGATACAGGACCGGGGAGCTGTTTTTT.

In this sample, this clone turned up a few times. CDR3 coding DNA: TGTGCCTGGAGTGTGTCGTTACACTATGGCTACACCTTC. It yields the protein CAWSVSLHYGYTF. J is TRBJ1-2 and V is TRBV30; D is uncertain. CDR3 size: 13 residues. Trimming shortened V by 0 bases and J by 3 bases, and 8 bases separated the two germline ends. Germline CDR1 reads GTSNPN; CDR2 reads SVGIG (reference sequence).

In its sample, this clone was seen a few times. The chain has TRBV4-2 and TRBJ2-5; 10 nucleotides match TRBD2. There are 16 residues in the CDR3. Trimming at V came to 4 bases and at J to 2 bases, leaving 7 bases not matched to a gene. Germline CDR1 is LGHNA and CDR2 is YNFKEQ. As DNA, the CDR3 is TGTGCCAGCAGCCGAGGGAGCGGGGGGGAGCAAGAGACCCAGTACTTC. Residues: CASSRGSGGEQETQYF.

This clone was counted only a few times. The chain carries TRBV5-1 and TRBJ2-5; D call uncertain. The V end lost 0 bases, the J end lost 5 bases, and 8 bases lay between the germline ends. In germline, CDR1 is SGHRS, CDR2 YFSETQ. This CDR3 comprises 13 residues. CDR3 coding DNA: TGCGCCAGCAGCTTGGGGCCCACGGAGACCCAGTACTTC. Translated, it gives CASSLGPTETQYF. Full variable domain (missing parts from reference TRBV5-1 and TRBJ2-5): KAGVTQTPRYLIKTRGQQVTLSCSPISGHRSVSWYQQTPGQGLQFLFEYFSETQRNKGNFPGRFSGRQFSNSRSEMNVSTLELGDSALYLCASSLGPTETQYFGPGTRLLVL.

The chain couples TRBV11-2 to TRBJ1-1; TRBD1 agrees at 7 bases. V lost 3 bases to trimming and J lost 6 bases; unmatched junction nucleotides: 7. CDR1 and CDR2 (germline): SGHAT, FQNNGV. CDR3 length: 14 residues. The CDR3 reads CASSFDRASAEAFF. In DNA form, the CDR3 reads TGTGCCAGCAGCTTCGACAGGGCTAGCGCTGAAGCTTTCTTT.

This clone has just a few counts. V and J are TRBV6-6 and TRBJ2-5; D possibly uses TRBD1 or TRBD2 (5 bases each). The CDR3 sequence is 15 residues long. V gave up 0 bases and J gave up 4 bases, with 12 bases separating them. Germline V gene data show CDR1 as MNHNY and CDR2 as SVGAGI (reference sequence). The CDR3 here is CASSYSIGAGETQYF. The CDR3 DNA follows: TGTGCCAGCAGTTACTCGATAGGGGCGGGAGAGACCCAGTACTTC.

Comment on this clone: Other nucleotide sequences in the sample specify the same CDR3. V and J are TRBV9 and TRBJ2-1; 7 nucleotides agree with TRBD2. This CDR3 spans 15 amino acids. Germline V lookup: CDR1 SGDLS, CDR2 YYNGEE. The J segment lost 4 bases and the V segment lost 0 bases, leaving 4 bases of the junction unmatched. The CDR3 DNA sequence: TGTGCCAGCAGCGTAGACAGCGGGATATACAATGAGCAGTTCTTC. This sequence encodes CASSVDSGIYNEQFF.

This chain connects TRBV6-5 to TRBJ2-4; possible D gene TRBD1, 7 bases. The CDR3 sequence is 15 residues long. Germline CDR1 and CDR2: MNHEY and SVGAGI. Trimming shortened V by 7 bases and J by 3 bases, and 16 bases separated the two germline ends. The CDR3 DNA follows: TGTGCCAGCAACAATCGGCGGGACAGCAAAAACATTCAGTACTTC. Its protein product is CASNNRRDSKNIQYF.

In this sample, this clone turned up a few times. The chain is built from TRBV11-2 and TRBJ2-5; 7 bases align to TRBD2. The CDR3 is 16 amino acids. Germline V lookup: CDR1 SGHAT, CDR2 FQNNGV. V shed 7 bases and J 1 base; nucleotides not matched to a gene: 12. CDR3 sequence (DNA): TGTGCCAGCACCCGAGGGAGGGGAATTTTCCAAGAGACCCAGTACTTC. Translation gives CASTRGRGIFQETQYF.